This TCR beta chain was sequenced for a study of blood T cell repertoires in COVID-19. Across the study: The study drew acute and convalescent COVID-19 samples from the United States, Italy and Spain. PBMCs, B-cell-depleted T cells, or T cells provided the cDNA or gDNA that made up the material.

Original handling: Amplified reference gene primers provided the basis for estimating nucleated cell counts. Assay: immunoSEQ multiplex PCR; the TCRdb copy retains only in-frame clones and omits some. D and trimming come from the DNA, and the V and J calls and clone size come from that table. The repertoire holds 160,000 or so clones, with about 85% as singletons. The junction had 3 bases not matched to a gene; V was cut back by 3 bases and J by 3 bases. Germline V gene sequence: CDR1 SEHNR, CDR2 FQNEAQ (reference sequence). The CDR3 contains 16 residues. This clone was seen once. The chain combines TRBV7-9 with TRBJ1-4, with 11 bases matching TRBD1. Sequenced material: peripheral blood. The sequence derives from a man in his forties with acute or convalescent COVID-19. The CDR3 region is CASSLGQGVPNEKLFF. The CDR3 nucleotides are TGTGCCAGCAGCTTGGGACAGGGGGTCCCTAATGAAAAACTGTTTTTT.